Shown below are 18 T cell receptor beta chains from a single sample sequenced in a study of T cell changes during pregnancy in multiple sclerosis. Repertoires were generated with immunoSEQ multiplex PCR, while TCRdb's copy carries only in-frame clones and drops some. The table has under 70,000 clones, roughly 89% seen once. This material consisted of CD4+ T cells from peripheral blood mononuclear cells, taken after pregnancy. The receptors come from a female donor in good health, enrolled as a control in a pregnancy study.

This clone was seen more than once but under ten times. This chain connects TRBV7-9 to TRBJ1-2, with D perhaps matching TRBD1 (6 bases). This CDR3 has 17 residues. Germline V gene sequence: CDR1 SEHNR, CDR2 FQNEAQ (reference sequence). The V and J ends lost 2 bases and 6 bases respectively, with 22 bases between them. CDR3 in DNA: TGTGCCAGCAGCTTAAGGTCAACAGGGTCTTCTCAGCATGGCTACACCTTC. This translates into CASSLRSTGSSQHGYTF.

This rearrangement joins TRBV29-1 to TRBJ2-1; possibly TRBD2 for D (7 bases). The germline V gene encodes CDR1 SQVTM and CDR2 ANQGSEA. Trimming shortened V by 3 bases and J by 4 bases, and 13 bases separated the two germline ends. The CDR3 contains 14 residues. CDR3: CSVDWRGRYNEQFF. CDR3 nucleotides: TGCAGCGTTGATTGGCGGGGGCGGTACAATGAGCAGTTCTTC.

J is TRBJ2-7 and V is TRBV2; tentative D call: TRBD2 (5 bases). The CDR3 is 11 amino acids. V lost 3 bases and J lost 9, with 9 bases in between. The germline gives CDR1 SNHLY, CDR2 FYNNEI. The CDR3 bases are TGTGCCAGCAGTGATGGCGGAGGGCAGTACTTC. Its translation: CASSDGGGQYF. Full variable domain (remainder filled in from reference TRBV2 and TRBJ2-7): EPEVTQTPSHQVTQMGQEVILRCVPISNHLYFYWYRQILGQKVEFLVSFYNNEISEKSEIFDDQFSVERPDGSNFTLKIRSTKLEDSAMYFCASSDGGGQYFGPGTRLTVT.

This clone was observed a single time. The V and J genes are TRBV7-2 and TRBJ1-1; 7 bases line up with TRBD1. Unmatched junction bases numbered 5, after V lost 4 bases and J lost 6 bases. CDR1 is SGHTA, CDR2 FQGNSA, per germline. The CDR3 consists of 13 residues. CDR3 in DNA: TGTGCCAGCAGCTCACAGGGGACGTCTGAAGCTTTCTTT. Translation gives CASSSQGTSEAFF.

The rearrangement links TRBV2 to TRBJ2-1; 14 bases match TRBD2. J gave up 15 bases and V 11 bases, and 12 bases lay outside the gene matches. This CDR3 is 13 amino acids long. Germline lookup yields CDR1 SNHLY and CDR2 FYNNEI. The chain's CDR3 is CAAEKTSGGAPFF. The CDR3, as DNA: TGTGCCGCAGAGAAGACTAGCGGGGGGGCACCGTTCTTC.

In this sample, this clone turned up a few times. The chain has TRBV5-1 and TRBJ1-1, with D uncertain. The germline V and J ends were trimmed by 1 base and 2 bases, with 15 bases remaining between them. The germline V gene has CDR1 SGHRS and CDR2 YFSETQ. CDR3 length: 16 residues. In DNA form, the CDR3 reads TGCGCCAGCAGCTTGATTCCGAGCAAAACCAACACTGAAGCTTTCTTT. Its translation is CASSLIPSKTNTEAFF.

This chain joins TRBV19 and TRBJ2-7, with 7 bases aligning to TRBD1. Germline V gene data show CDR1 as LNHDA and CDR2 as SQIVND (reference sequence). The CDR3 runs 14 residues. V gave up 4 bases and J gave up 5 bases; unmatched junction bases: 8. As DNA, the CDR3 is TGTGCCAGTAGTAGACAGGGTTTAGGAAACGAGCAGTACTTC. This gives the protein CASSRQGLGNEQYF.

V and J are TRBV7-7 and TRBJ2-1, with D perhaps TRBD2 (5 bases). The CDR3 consists of 14 residues. Trimming stripped 1 base from V and 5 bases from J, with 9 bases between. Germline CDR1 and CDR2: SSHAT and FNYEAQ (reference sequence). This CDR3 reads CASSLDGVHNEQFF. CDR3 nucleotides: TGTGCCAGCAGCTTAGACGGGGTGCACAATGAGCAGTTCTTC.

The rearrangement joins TRBV18 to TRBJ2-7; no definite D call. The germline V gene encodes CDR1 KGHSH and CDR2 LQKENI. V was shortened by 3 bases and J by 6 bases, with 9 bases between the two germline ends. The length of the CDR3 is 12 residues. The CDR3 coding sequence is TGTGCCAGCTCACCCTCCTCGGGCGAGCAGTACTTC. It translates to CASSPSSGEQYF. The whole variable domain, filled in from reference TRBV18 and TRBJ2-7, reads NAGVMQNPRHLVRRRGQEARLRCSPMKGHSHVYWYRQLPEEGLKFMVYLQKENIIDESGMPKERFSAEFPKEGPSILRIQQVVRGDSAAYFCASSPSSGEQYFGPGTRLTVT.

The chain is built from TRBV14 and TRBJ1-2; D is possibly TRBD1 (5 bases). V lost 3 bases and J lost 5, with 16 bases in between. The germline CDR1 and CDR2 sequences are SGHDN and FVKESK. This CDR3 has 15 amino acids. The CDR3 bases are TGTGCCAGCAGCCAGGTTTCCGGGACTCAGTATGGCTACACCTTC. Translated: CASSQVSGTQYGYTF.

This clone was observed a single time. V gene TRBV13 combines with J gene TRBJ2-1; 13 nucleotides line up with TRBD2. V shed 3 bases and J 8 bases; nucleotides not matched to a gene: 10. Germline V gene lookup returns CDR1 PRHDT and CDR2 FYEKMQ (reference sequence). The CDR3 sequence is 17 residues long. The CDR3 region is CASSFGTSGAFLDEQFF. The CDR3 DNA reads TGTGCCAGCAGCTTCGGGACTAGCGGGGCGTTTCTCGATGAGCAGTTCTTC.

The chain is built from TRBV27 and TRBJ2-3, with TRBD2 identical over 9 bases. Germline CDR1 is MNHEY and CDR2 is SMNVEV (reference sequence). The CDR3 is 15 residues long. Trimming took 3 bases from V and 6 from J; bases not matched to a gene: 7. The CDR3 protein is CASSFVASGADTQYF. In DNA, the CDR3 is TGTGCCAGCAGTTTTGTTGCTAGCGGGGCCGATACGCAGTATTTT.

The count of this clone is one. The V gene is TRBV7-8, the J gene TRBJ1-4; TRBD1 agrees at 9 bases. This CDR3 spans 14 amino acids. Germline CDR1 and CDR2: SGHVS and FQNEAQ. J lost 3 bases, V lost 5 bases, and 1 base had no gene match. The CDR3 loop is CASSRQGANEKLFF. The DNA for the CDR3 is TGTGCCAGCAGCAGACAGGGGGCTAATGAAAAACTGTTTTTT.

The CDR3 region has the DNA TGTGCCAGCAGCTTAGTTGCGGATAACCAAGAGACCCAGTACTTC. It translates to CASSLVADNQETQYF. The V call is TRBV7-2, the J call TRBJ2-5; D not resolved. Germline loops: CDR1 SGHTA, CDR2 FQGNSA. There are 15 residues in the CDR3. Trimming pared 1 base from V and 0 bases from J, leaving 9 bases between.

The rearrangement uses TRBV6-5 and TRBJ2-1, with 8 bases matching TRBD1. CDR1 is MNHEY, CDR2 SVGAGI, per germline. There are 15 residues in the CDR3. Trimming removed 2 bases from V and 7 bases from J; junction bases left unmatched: 7. CDR3 in DNA: TGTGCCAGCAGTTACAGGCAGGGGGCGAAAAATGAGCAGTTCTTC. Its translation: CASSYRQGAKNEQFF.

The chain is built from TRBV11-2 and TRBJ2-5, with D tentatively TRBD1 (5 bases). The CDR3 spans 13 residues. V lost 3 bases and J lost 4, with 9 bases in between. Germline assignment: CDR1 SGHAT and CDR2 FQNNGV. CDR3 sequence reads: CASSFSGRETQYF. CDR3 sequence (DNA): TGTGCCAGCAGCTTTTCAGGGCGAGAGACCCAGTACTTC.

V gene TRBV6-5 combines with J gene TRBJ1-2; D remains ambiguous. In germline, CDR1 is MNHEY, CDR2 SVGAGI. Trimming stripped 5 bases from V and 5 bases from J, with 9 bases between. The CDR3 sequence is 12 residues long. CDR3 residues: CASSTTVYGYTF. CDR3 nucleotide sequence: TGTGCCAGCAGTACCACTGTATATGGCTACACCTTC.

The chain couples TRBV5-1 to TRBJ2-2; possible D gene TRBD1, 6 bases. The CDR3 is 15 amino acids. V dropped 1 base and J dropped 2 bases, with 9 bases sitting between them. Per germline, CDR1 SGHRS and CDR2 YFSETQ. CDR3 residues: CASSLRGTNTGELFF. CDR3 nucleotides: TGCGCCAGCAGCTTGAGGGGGACAAACACCGGGGAGCTGTTTTTT.